These T cell receptor beta chains were read from a single sample in a study of CD8 T cells in ankylosing spondylitis. A single record per CDR3 protein comes from TCRdb applying MiXCR to the 5' RACE reads. The sample holds about 88,000 distinct CDR3 sequences, around 30% seen once. The sequencing input was blood, either unsorted or a sorted T cell fraction (not recorded which). Receptors were obtained from a male donor with ankylosing spondylitis or in good health (not recorded which). Both conserved end residues are part of each CDR3. Fields, in order: D gene, J gene, V gene, clone size, CDR3 DNA, CDR3 protein. The D gene is left open where the match is weak. Clone size is not always given. Where it is, it says once, few, many or a class for expanded clones.

NA | TRBJ1-1 | TRBV5-1 | few | TGCGCCAGCAGCGGGGGATACGGGAGGACTGAAGCTTTCTTT | CASSGGYGRTEAFF
NA | TRBJ2-1 | TRBV5-1 | few | TGCGCCAGCAACGAGGGGTACAATGAGCAGTTCTTC | CASNEGYNEQFF
NA | TRBJ2-6 | TRBV7-2 | NA | TGTGCCAGCAGCTTAGTAGGCACCAACTCTGGGGCCAACGGCCTGACTTTC | CASSLVGTNSGANGLTF
NA | TRBJ2-2 | TRBV7-2 | NA | TGTGCCAGCAGCTCGGGACTTACCACCGGGGAGCTGTTTTTT | CASSSGLTTGELFF
NA | TRBJ2-5 | TRBV20-1 | NA | TGCAGTGCTAGAGTACCCGGTCGGGCCCAGTACTTC | CSARVPGRAQYF
NA | TRBJ1-3 | TRBV5-1 | few | TGCGCCAGCAGCTGGAGCGGGATCTCTGGAAACACCATATATTTT | CASSWSGISGNTIYF
TRBD1 | TRBJ2-5 | TRBV5-4 | few | TGTGCCAGCAGCTTGGAACAGGGGGCAGGGGAGACCCAGTACTTC | CASSLEQGAGETQYF
TRBD1 | TRBJ1-5 | TRBV7-8 | few | TGTGCCAGCAGCATACTGGGACAGGGGATTTACCAGCCCCAGCATTTT | CASSILGQGIYQPQHF
NA | TRBJ1-4 | TRBV5-1 | many | TGCGCCAGCCGCCGAGACCCAGCAACTAATGAAAAACTGTTTTTT | CASRRDPATNEKLFF
TRBD2 | TRBJ2-2 | TRBV6-5 | NA | TGTGCCAGCAGTTCACTAGCGGGGTACACCGGGGAGCTGTTTTTT | CASSSLAGYTGELFF
TRBD2 | TRBJ2-5 | TRBV12-3/TRBV12-4 | many | TGTGCCAGCAGCCTATTACTAGCGGACCAAGAGACCCAGTACTTC | CASSLLLADQETQYF
TRBD2 | TRBJ2-1 | TRBV7-9 | NA | TGTGCCAGCAGCTTTCGGACTAGCGGGAGGAATGAGCAGTTCTTC | CASSFRTSGRNEQFF
TRBD2 | TRBJ2-1 | TRBV9 | NA | TGTGCCAGCAGCGTAGGCGGGAGGGCCGCCTCCTACAATGAGCAGTTCTTC | CASSVGGRAASYNEQFF
TRBD1 | TRBJ1-1 | TRBV12-3/TRBV12-4 | NA | TGTGCCAGCACCTTCCAGGGGGTCGCTGAAGCTTTCTTT | CASTFQGVAEAFF
NA | TRBJ2-5 | TRBV3-1 | NA | TGTGCCAGCAGTCTAAACCGTATCCAAGAGACCCAGTACTTC | CASSLNRIQETQYF
TRBD2 | TRBJ2-3 | TRBV6-5 | few | TGTGCCAGCAGTTACTCTCCCGGACTAGCGGGAGGCACAGATACGCAGTATTTT | CASSYSPGLAGGTDTQYF
NA | TRBJ1-2 | TRBV6-1 | NA | TGTGCCAGCAGTCCCCAGGGAACCTATGGCTACACCTTC | CASSPQGTYGYTF
NA | TRBJ2-3 | TRBV11-1 | many | TGTGCCAGCACCGGTGCAGGGGGGTCTCTTGATACGCAGTATTTT | CASTGAGGSLDTQYF
TRBD1 | TRBJ2-3 | TRBV15 | once | TGTGCCACCAGCGGCGGACAGGGAACAGATACGCAGTATTTT | CATSGGQGTDTQYF
NA | TRBJ2-2 | TRBV20-1 | many | TGCAGTGCTAAAAAGTGGGGTACCGGGGAGCTGTTTTTT | CSAKKWGTGELFF
TRBD2 | TRBJ2-3 | TRBV5-1 | few | TGCGCCAGCAGCTTGGATGGTCGGCGGGAGGTGGATACGCAGTATTTT | CASSLDGRREVDTQYF
NA | TRBJ1-1 | TRBV4-1 | NA | TGCGCCAGCAGCCACTCGCGACAGAGGAACACTGAAGCTTTCTTT | CASSHSRQRNTEAFF
NA | TRBJ1-4 | TRBV2 | NA | TGTGCCAGCAGTGAATATGGACGGTCTAATGAAAAACTGTTTTTT | CASSEYGRSNEKLFF
NA | TRBJ1-2 | TRBV20-1 | NA | TGCAGTGCTAGAGATCCTGGCTCAAACTATGGCTACACCTTC | CSARDPGSNYGYTF
NA | TRBJ2-2 | TRBV7-3 | few | TGTGCCAGCAGCCTAAGTGGGACGTTCGGGGAGCTGTTTTTT | CASSLSGTFGELFF
TRBD2 | TRBJ2-3 | TRBV2 | NA | TGTGCCAGCAGGGCTAGCGGGGGCACAGATACGCAGTATTTT | CASRASGGTDTQYF